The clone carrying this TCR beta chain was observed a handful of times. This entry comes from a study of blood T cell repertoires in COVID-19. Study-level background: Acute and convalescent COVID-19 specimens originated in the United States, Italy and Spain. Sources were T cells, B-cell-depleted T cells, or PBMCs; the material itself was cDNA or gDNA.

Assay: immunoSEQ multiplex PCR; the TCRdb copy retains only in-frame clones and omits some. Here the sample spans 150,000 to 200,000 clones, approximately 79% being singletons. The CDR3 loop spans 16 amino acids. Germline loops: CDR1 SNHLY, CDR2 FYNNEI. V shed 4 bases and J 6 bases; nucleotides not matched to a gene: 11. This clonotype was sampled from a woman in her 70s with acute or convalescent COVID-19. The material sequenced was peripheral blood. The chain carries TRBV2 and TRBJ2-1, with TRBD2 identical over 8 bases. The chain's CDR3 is CASSVDGRASGNEQFF. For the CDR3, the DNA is TGTGCCAGCAGTGTTGACGGGAGGGCCTCCGGCAATGAGCAGTTCTTC. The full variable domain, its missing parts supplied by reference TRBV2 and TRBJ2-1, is EPEVTQTPSHQVTQMGQEVILRCVPISNHLYFYWYRQILGQKVEFLVSFYNNEISEKSEIFDDQFSVERPDGSNFTLKIRSTKLEDSAMYFCASSVDGRASGNEQFFGPGTRLTVL.